This is a list of T cell receptor beta chains from one sample in a study of response to subunit inactivated influenza vaccine. Using its own MiXCR run on the RT-PCR reads, TCRdb lists one record per CDR3 protein. Counted here are around 530,000 distinct CDR3 sequences, 10% to 15% occurring once; the ten biggest clones make up roughly a tenth. The sample here was PBMCs from blood, taken on the day of vaccination. These receptors were obtained from a middle-aged man who received an inactivated influenza vaccine. The CDR3 runs from the conserved cysteine through the conserved F or W. Each record gives: J gene, V gene, CDR3 protein.

J: TRBJ2-1; V: TRBV20-1; CDR3: CSASFGGYSYNEQFF
J: TRBJ1-2; V: TRBV5-1; CDR3: CASSSELGNYGYTF
J: TRBJ2-1; V: TRBV7-9; CDR3: CASSGTGNEQFF
J: TRBJ1-5; V: TRBV28; CDR3: CASSLLAGSNQPQHF
J: TRBJ2-1; V: TRBV2; CDR3: CASRRLASYNEQFF
J: TRBJ1-1; V: TRBV5-6; CDR3: CASSLDGAEAFF
J: TRBJ2-1; V: TRBV24-1; CDR3: CATSDSKSRSSYNEQFF
J: TRBJ2-7; V: TRBV28; CDR3: CASSPGTGWFYEQYF
J: TRBJ2-1; V: TRBV9; CDR3: CASSVDGSNEQFF
J: TRBJ2-1; V: TRBV28; CDR3: CASSLSYLSPPNEQFF
J: TRBJ2-3; V: TRBV6-1; CDR3: CASSDTEHTDTQYF
J: TRBJ2-2; V: TRBV24-1; CDR3: CATSDYKGRTGELFF
J: TRBJ2-3; V: TRBV2; CDR3: CASSGVSDTQYF
J: TRBJ2-7; V: TRBV5-5; CDR3: CASSTDSPYEQYF
J: TRBJ2-3; V: TRBV6-1; CDR3: CASKSMGLADTQYF
J: TRBJ1-5; V: TRBV7-9; CDR3: CASSWGTDTSGNQPQHF
J: TRBJ2-1; V: TRBV27; CDR3: CASSRFGGRYNEQFF
J: TRBJ2-1; V: TRBV18; CDR3: CASSQGAGGIYNEQFF
J: TRBJ2-3; V: TRBV6-1; CDR3: CASYGQSSTDTQYF
J: TRBJ2-7; V: TRBV28; CDR3: CASLRDLTYEQYF
J: TRBJ2-2; V: TRBV7-9; CDR3: CASSSQGAGELFF